This T cell receptor (beta chain) derives from a study of sequential checkpoint blockade in melanoma. Treatment specified: randomized to nivolumab then ipilimumab (arm A) or the reverse (arm B). Patients had received no earlier DNA-damaging chemotherapy. In this sample, this clone turned up once. Germline V gene data show CDR1 as SNHLY and CDR2 as FYNNEI. CDR3 length: 14 amino acids. The V end was cut by 9 bases, the J end by 0 bases, with 14 bases between. Method: immunoSEQ multiplex PCR; TCRdb's copy keeps in-frame clones and lacks some. In the table there are under 40,000 clones, roughly 84% of which are singletons.

The chain carries TRBV2 and TRBJ1-1, with TRBD1 as a possible D gene (6 bases). The source was CD8+ T cells sorted from blood (inferred from file names), collected from a patient given nivolumab and ipilimumab in sequence. The receptor's source is a human donor with melanoma. CDR3 in amino acids: CARETGTMNTEAFF. The CDR3 nucleotides are TGTGCCAGAGAGACAGGTACAATGAACACTGAAGCTTTCTTT. The full variable domain, rest sourced from reference TRBV2 and TRBJ1-1, is EPEVTQTPSHQVTQMGQEVILRCVPISNHLYFYWYRQILGQKVEFLVSFYNNEISEKSEIFDDQFSVERPDGSNFTLKIRSTKLEDSAMYFCARETGTMNTEAFFGQGTRLTVV.